The following is a TCR beta chain sequence with its context. What it binds is not known. Germline trimming cut 1 base from V and 4 bases from J; bases unmatched to any gene: 6. This CDR3 has 16 residues. Per germline, CDR1 MGHRA and CDR2 YSYEKL. This sample was taken from a study of T cells in narcolepsy. As for the study in general: Patients with NT1 or NT2 and healthy control donors were enrolled. Whole-study results and caveats: No autoreactive T cell clone sequences appeared in some memory CD4+ repertoires. HCRT-specific and TRIB2-specific autoreactive clonotypes appeared among same-patient CSF and blood CD4+ clonotypes.

Clones were read by immunoSEQ multiplex PCR, and TCRdb kept only the in-frame ones, dropping some. In the table there are 27,000 or so clones, approximately 86% of which are singletons. The chain has TRBV4-1 and TRBJ2-1; TRBD1 matches 8 bases. The TCR was taken from a human donor with narcolepsy. The sample was CD45RA- memory CD4+ T cells from PBMCs. The CDR3 loop is CASSQGVTGVYNEQFF. The CDR3 nucleotides are TGCGCCAGCAGCCAAGGGGTGACAGGGGTATACAATGAGCAGTTCTTC.